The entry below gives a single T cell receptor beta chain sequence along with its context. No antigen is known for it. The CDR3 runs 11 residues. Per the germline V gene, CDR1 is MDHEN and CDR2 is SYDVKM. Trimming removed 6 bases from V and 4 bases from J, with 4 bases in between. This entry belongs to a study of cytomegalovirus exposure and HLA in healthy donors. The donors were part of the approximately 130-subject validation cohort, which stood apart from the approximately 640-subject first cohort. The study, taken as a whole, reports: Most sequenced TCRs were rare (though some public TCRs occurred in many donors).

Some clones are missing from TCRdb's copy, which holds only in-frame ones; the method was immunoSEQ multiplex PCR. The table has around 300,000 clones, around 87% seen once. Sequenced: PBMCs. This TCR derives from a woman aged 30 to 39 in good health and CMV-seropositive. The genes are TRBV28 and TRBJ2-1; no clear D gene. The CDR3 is CASRVYNEQFF. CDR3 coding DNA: TGTGCCAGCAGAGTTTACAATGAGCAGTTCTTC.